This TCR beta chain stems from a study of long-term antiretroviral therapy in people with HIV. To note about this clone: Its antigen is unknown.

The run of the v3.0 immunoSEQ assay was at survey level. Profiling relied on immunoSEQ multiplex PCR, and the TCRdb table lists in-frame clones only, not all of them. The data hold 20,000 to 25,000 clones, with around 93% observed a single time. The ends lost 4 bases at V and 6 bases at J; junction bases unmatched: 2. CDR3 size: 13 residues. The germline gives CDR1 SGHTA, CDR2 FQGNSA. Study results and caveats: Specimen acquisition occurred between the mid-2000s and the late 2010s, potentially under older ART regimens. Pre-ART-expanded clones dominated the repertoire at all time points.

The source is a woman aged 45-59 years with HIV. Sample: unsorted PBMCs, taken 4.4 years after starting antiretroviral therapy. The chain joins TRBV7-2 to TRBJ2-1, with TRBD1 identical over 8 bases. The chain's CDR3 is CASSSDRANEQFF. The CDR3 bases are TGTGCCAGCAGCTCGGACAGGGCCAATGAGCAGTTCTTC.